The entry below describes one T cell receptor beta chain. Germline V gene data show CDR1 as SGHRS and CDR2 as YFSETQ. The length of the CDR3 is 15 residues. The trim removed 4 bases at V and 1 base at J, leaving 6 bases unmatched. This record comes from a study of blood T cell repertoires in COVID-19. Study-wide background: Spain, Italy and the United States supplied samples that represented acute and convalescent COVID-19. The cDNA or gDNA used as material had been derived from T cells, B-cell-depleted T cells, or PBMCs.

Profiled with immunoSEQ multiplex PCR; TCRdb holds only in-frame clones, not every one. The sample shows over 150,000 clones, approximately 83% of them seen only once. The chain is built from TRBV5-1 and TRBJ1-1, with TRBD1 matching 8 bases. The source of this sequence is an elderly woman with acute or convalescent COVID-19. Input material: peripheral blood. CDR3 in amino acids: CASSTLTGENTEAFF. The DNA for the CDR3 is TGCGCCAGCAGCACATTGACAGGGGAGAACACTGAAGCTTTCTTT.